The text below deals with one T cell receptor beta chain. Its matching antigen is unknown. CDR3 length equals 14 residues. Germline CDR1 SGHNT, CDR2 YYREEE (reference sequence). V was pared by 2 bases and J by 7 bases, with 5 bases of the junction left unmatched. This record belongs to a study of T cell responses to AZD1222 COVID-19 vaccine. Study-level points and caveats: Only 5 or 6 AZD1222 recipients tested seropositive at baseline.

Using immunoSEQ multiplex PCR, the repertoire was profiled, and TCRdb retains in-frame clones only, with some absent. This sample has about 110,000 clones, with around 90% found just once. The chain links TRBV5-4 to TRBJ1-4; 7 nucleotides align to TRBD1. The material sequenced was peripheral blood, taken 28 days after the second AZD1222 dose. This TCR was sampled from an adult who received the AZD1222 COVID-19 vaccine. DNA of the CDR3: TGTGCCAGCAGCTTAAGAGGGGGCGGTGAAAAACTGTTTTTT. It is translated as CASSLRGGGEKLFF. Full variable domain (outside the CDR3, taken from reference TRBV5-4 and TRBJ1-4): ETGVTQSPTHLIKTRGQQVTLRCSSQSGHNTVSWYQQALGQGPQFIFQYYREEENGRGNFPPRFSGLQFPNYSSELNVNALELDDSALYLCASSLRGGGEKLFFGSGTQLSVL.